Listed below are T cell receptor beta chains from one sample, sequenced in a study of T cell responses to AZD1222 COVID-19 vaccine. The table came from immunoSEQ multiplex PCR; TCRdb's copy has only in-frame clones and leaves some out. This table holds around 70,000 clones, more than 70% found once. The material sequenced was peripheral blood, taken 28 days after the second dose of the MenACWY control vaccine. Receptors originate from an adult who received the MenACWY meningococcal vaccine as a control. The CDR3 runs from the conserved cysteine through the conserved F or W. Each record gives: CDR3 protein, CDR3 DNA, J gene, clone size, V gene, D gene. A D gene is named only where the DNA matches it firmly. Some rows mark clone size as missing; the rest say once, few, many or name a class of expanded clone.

CASSFPGSGSYEQYF	TGTGCCAGCAGTTTTCCGGGGTCGGGCTCCTACGAGCAGTACTTC	TRBJ2-7	-	TRBV28	-
CATSSQGRGNTIYF	TGTGCCACAAGCAGCCAGGGCCGAGGAAACACCATATATTTT	TRBJ1-3	-	TRBV2	-
CASSFTSGLSSYEQYF	TGCGCCAGCAGCTTTACTAGCGGCCTGAGCTCCTACGAGCAGTACTTC	TRBJ2-7	-	TRBV5-1	TRBD2
CASRIGASRNTIYF	TGTGCCAGCAGAATTGGCGCATCCAGGAACACCATATATTTT	TRBJ1-3	-	TRBV6-1	-
CASIRRTGGDQMTLHF	TGTGCCAGCATCCGAAGGACAGGGGGCGACCAAATGACCCTCCACTTT	TRBJ1-6	-	TRBV28	TRBD1
CVRSLGSHETQYF	TGTGTCAGAAGCTTAGGGTCCCACGAGACCCAGTACTTC	TRBJ2-5	-	TRBV7-5	-
CASSVEATNTEAFF	TGTGCCAGCAGCGTAGAGGCCACTAACACTGAAGCTTTCTTT	TRBJ1-1	-	TRBV9	-
CASSPRKIGGNQPQHF	TGTGCCAGCAGTCCCAGGAAAATAGGGGGCAATCAGCCCCAGCATTTT	TRBJ1-5	-	TRBV27	-
CASSPTGVGYNEQFF	TGTGCCAGCAGCCCCACGGGGGTCGGGTACAATGAGCAGTTCTTC	TRBJ2-1	-	TRBV7-2	-
CASSQPPPGQCQETQYF	TGCGCCAGCAGTCAACCCCCCCCGGGGCAGTGCCAAGAGACCCAGTACTTC	TRBJ2-5	-	TRBV23-1	-
CASSRGGTGDTEAFF	TGTGCCAGTAGTAGAGGGGGGACTGGCGACACTGAAGCTTTCTTT	TRBJ1-1	-	TRBV19	-
CASSPARQTQYF	TGTGCCAGCAGCCCCGCTCGCCAGACCCAGTACTTC	TRBJ2-5	-	TRBV11-2	-
CASSRPGTGHYEQYF	TGTGCCAGCAGCAGACCCGGGACAGGGCACTACGAGCAGTACTTC	TRBJ2-7	-	TRBV3-1/TRBV3-2	TRBD1
CASSWDGAVNTEAFF	TGCGCCAGCAGCTGGGACGGGGCGGTAAACACTGAAGCTTTCTTT	TRBJ1-1	once	TRBV5-1	-
CAATKQGNYGYTF	TGTGCCGCCACGAAGCAGGGGAACTATGGCTACACCTTC	TRBJ1-2	-	TRBV28	-
CSVVVQGARYEQYF	TGCAGCGTTGTGGTACAGGGGGCCAGGTACGAGCAGTACTTC	TRBJ2-7	-	TRBV29-1	TRBD1
CASSRPGQGPEAFF	TGTGCCAGCAGCCGACCGGGACAGGGACCTGAAGCTTTCTTT	TRBJ1-1	few	TRBV4-2	TRBD1
CASSFLGGSGGYTF	TGTGCCAGCAGCTTTCTTGGTGGTTCGGGAGGCTACACCTTC	TRBJ1-2	-	TRBV5-4	-
CAWSGARSSPLGSPLHF	TGTGCCTGGAGCGGGGCCCGTAGCTCCCCTCTAGGTTCACCCCTCCACTTT	TRBJ1-6	-	TRBV30	-
CASSPGLSGNQPQHF	TGTGCCAGCAGCCCTGGTCTTTCGGGGAATCAGCCCCAGCATTTT	TRBJ1-5	few	TRBV7-9	-
CASSSNGRSSYEQYF	TGCGCCAGCAGCTCCAACGGTCGAAGCTCCTACGAGCAGTACTTC	TRBJ2-7	-	TRBV5-1	-
CATSDLNGADTQYF	TGTGCCACCAGTGATTTAAACGGGGCCGATACGCAGTATTTT	TRBJ2-3	-	TRBV24-1	-
CAWRALGQQQYF	TGTGCCTGGAGGGCTCTCGGACAGCAGCAGTACTTC	TRBJ2-7	-	TRBV30	-
CASSREGADNEQFF	TGCGCCAGCAGCCGGGAGGGCGCAGACAATGAGCAGTTCTTC	TRBJ2-1	-	TRBV4-3	TRBD2
CASSFGTSGTDTQYF	TGTGCCAGCAGCTTCGGGACTAGCGGCACAGATACGCAGTATTTT	TRBJ2-3	-	TRBV5-4	TRBD2
CASKTGSYEQYF	TGTGCCAGCAAGACAGGTTCCTACGAGCAGTACTTC	TRBJ2-7	-	TRBV12-3/TRBV12-4	-
CASSQELWQPQHF	TGTGCCAGCAGCCAAGAGTTGTGGCAGCCCCAGCATTTT	TRBJ1-5	-	TRBV14	-
CASSLVASGGVGSTDTQYF	TGTGCCAGCAGCTTAGTAGCTAGCGGGGGGGTCGGGAGCACAGATACGCAGTATTTT	TRBJ2-3	-	TRBV7-2	TRBD2
CASSLDFGQGKGYEQYF	TGTGCCAGCAGCTTGGATTTCGGGCAGGGAAAGGGCTACGAGCAGTACTTC	TRBJ2-7	once	TRBV5-4	-
CASSPGGGADTEAFF	TGTGCCAGCTCACCGGGCGGGGGGGCGGACACTGAAGCTTTCTTT	TRBJ1-1	-	TRBV18	-
CATSDQEVVTDTQYF	TGTGCCACCAGTGATCAGGAGGTTGTCACAGATACGCAGTATTTT	TRBJ2-3	-	TRBV24-1	-
CASSEAGQANSPLHF	TGTGCCAGCAGTGAAGCGGGCCAGGCGAATTCACCCCTCCACTTT	TRBJ1-6	-	TRBV2	-
CASSYAGTYGYTF	TGTGCCAGCAGTTACGCTGGGACCTATGGCTACACCTTC	TRBJ1-2	-	TRBV12-3/TRBV12-4	-
CASSLEGAGSGYTF	TGTGCCAGCAGCTTAGAGGGGGCAGGGAGTGGCTACACCTTC	TRBJ1-2	-	TRBV7-2	TRBD1
CASSLVGSYGYTF	TGTGCCAGCAGCTTAGTTGGCAGCTATGGCTACACCTTC	TRBJ1-2	-	TRBV7-3	-
CASSQEASGRAGETQYF	TGTGCCAGTAGTCAAGAGGCTAGCGGGAGGGCGGGAGAGACCCAGTACTTC	TRBJ2-5	-	TRBV19	TRBD2
CSVDGGGGQPQHF	TGCAGCGTTGACGGGGGGGGAGGTCAGCCCCAGCATTTT	TRBJ1-5	-	TRBV29-1	-
CASSHPSRGANEKLFF	TGTGCCAGCAGCCACCCGAGCCGGGGAGCTAATGAAAAACTGTTTTTT	TRBJ1-4	few	TRBV3-1/TRBV3-2	-
CASSLEAVPTLVF	TGTGCCAGCAGCTTAGAGGCGGTCCCAACCCTGGTATTT	TRBJ1-1	-	TRBV7-2	-
CASSYSGTGSEKLFF	TGTGCCAGCAGTTACTCCGGGACAGGGAGTGAAAAACTGTTTTTT	TRBJ1-4	-	TRBV6-5	TRBD1
CASSQDGVGEQYF	TGCGCCAGCAGCCAAGACGGGGTGGGCGAGCAGTACTTC	TRBJ2-7	-	TRBV4-3	-
CAIRVPGELFF	TGTGCCATCCGAGTCCCCGGGGAGCTGTTTTTT	TRBJ2-2	-	TRBV10-3	-
CASSPQGAIDEQFF	TGTGCCAGCTCACCACAGGGGGCTATCGATGAGCAGTTCTTC	TRBJ2-1	-	TRBV18	TRBD1
CASSIRQGASYGYTF	TGTGCCAGCAGTATTCGACAGGGGGCGTCTTATGGCTACACCTTC	TRBJ1-2	-	TRBV6-5	TRBD1
CASSVARAGGEKLFF	TGTGCCAGCAGCGTAGCTCGAGCAGGGGGTGAAAAACTGTTTTTT	TRBJ1-4	-	TRBV9	TRBD1
CASSQAGGEQYF	TGCGCCAGCAGCCAAGCGGGTGGCGAGCAGTACTTC	TRBJ2-7	-	TRBV4-1	-
CAWGQGAFNYGYTF	TGTGCCTGGGGACAGGGGGCATTTAACTATGGCTACACCTTC	TRBJ1-2	-	TRBV30	TRBD1
CASGAGQYNEQFF	TGTGCCAGCGGGGCGGGGCAGTACAATGAGCAGTTCTTC	TRBJ2-1	-	TRBV27	-
CASSSSGGWNYEQYF	TGTGCCAGCAGTTCCAGCGGTGGCTGGAACTACGAGCAGTACTTC	TRBJ2-7	-	TRBV28	-
CASSQAYGGAGANGYTF	TGTGCCAGCAGCCAAGCTTATGGGGGCGCGGGAGCGAATGGCTACACCTTC	TRBJ1-2	-	TRBV4-2	-
CASSSWTSGSTDTQYF	TGTGCCAGCAGTTCCTGGACTAGCGGGAGCACAGATACGCAGTATTTT	TRBJ2-3	once	TRBV6-2/TRBV6-3	TRBD2
CASSFRPGLNEQFF	TGTGCCAGCAGTTTCCGGCCAGGGTTAAATGAGCAGTTCTTC	TRBJ2-1	-	TRBV28	-
CASSQSRAENIQYF	TGTGCCAGCAGCCAAAGTCGGGCAGAAAACATTCAGTACTTC	TRBJ2-4	-	TRBV3-1/TRBV3-2	-
CASSIFVSYEQYF	TGTGCCAGTAGTATCTTCGTCTCCTACGAGCAGTACTTC	TRBJ2-7	-	TRBV19	-
CASSLHGGETQYF	TGTGCCAGCAGCTTACACGGGGGAGAGACCCAGTACTTC	TRBJ2-5	-	TRBV11-3	-
CASSPRTGENTEAFF	TGTGCCAGCAGCCCCAGGACAGGGGAGAACACTGAAGCTTTCTTT	TRBJ1-1	-	TRBV16	TRBD1
CASSPLQEYEQYF	TGTGCCAGCTCACCACTACAGGAGTACGAGCAGTACTTC	TRBJ2-7	-	TRBV18	-
CASSPRGHPYEQYF	TGTGCCAGCTCACCAAGGGGACATCCCTACGAGCAGTACTTC	TRBJ2-7	-	TRBV18	-
CASRVWGGQPQHF	TGTGCCAGCAGGGTATGGGGGGGGCAGCCCCAGCATTTT	TRBJ1-5	-	TRBV2	-